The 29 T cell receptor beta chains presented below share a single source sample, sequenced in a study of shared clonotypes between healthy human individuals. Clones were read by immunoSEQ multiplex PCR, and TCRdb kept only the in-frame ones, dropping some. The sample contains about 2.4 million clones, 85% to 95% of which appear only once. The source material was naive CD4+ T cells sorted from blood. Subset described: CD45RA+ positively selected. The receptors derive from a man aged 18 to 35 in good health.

The CDR3 is CASSYGTGDTEAFF. CDR3 sequence (DNA): TGTGCCAGCAGTTACGGGACAGGGGACACTGAAGCTTTCTTT. The chain joins TRBV5-6 to TRBJ1-1; 10 bases are shared with TRBD1. V gave up 5 bases and J gave up 3 bases; unmatched junction bases: 4. The CDR3 contains 14 residues. Germline CDR1 reads SGHDT; CDR2 reads YYEEEE.

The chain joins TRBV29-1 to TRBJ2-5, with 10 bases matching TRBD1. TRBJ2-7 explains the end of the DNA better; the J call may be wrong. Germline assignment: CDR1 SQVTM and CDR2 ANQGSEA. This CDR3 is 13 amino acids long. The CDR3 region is CSVNRDRGYEQYF. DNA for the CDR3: TGCAGCGTTAACCGGGACAGGGGCTACGAGCAGTACTTC.

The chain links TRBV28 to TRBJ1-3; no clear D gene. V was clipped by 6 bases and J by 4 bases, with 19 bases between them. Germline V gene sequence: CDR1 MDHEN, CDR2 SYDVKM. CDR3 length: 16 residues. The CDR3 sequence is CASSQSLLGLGNTIYF. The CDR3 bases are TGTGCCAGCAGCCAGTCGTTATTAGGGTTAGGAAACACCATATATTTT.

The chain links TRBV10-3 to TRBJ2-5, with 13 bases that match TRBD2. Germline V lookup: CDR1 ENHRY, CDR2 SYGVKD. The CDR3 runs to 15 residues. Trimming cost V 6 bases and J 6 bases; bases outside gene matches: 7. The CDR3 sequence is CAISPTSGGGKTQYF. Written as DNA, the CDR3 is TGTGCCATCAGCCCCACTAGCGGGGGGGGGAAGACCCAGTACTTC.

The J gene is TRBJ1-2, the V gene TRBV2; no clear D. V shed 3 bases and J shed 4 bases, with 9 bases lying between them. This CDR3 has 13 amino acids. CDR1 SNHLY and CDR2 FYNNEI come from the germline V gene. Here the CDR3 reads CASSDYSTYGYTF. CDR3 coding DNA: TGTGCCAGCAGTGATTATAGTACCTATGGCTACACCTTC.

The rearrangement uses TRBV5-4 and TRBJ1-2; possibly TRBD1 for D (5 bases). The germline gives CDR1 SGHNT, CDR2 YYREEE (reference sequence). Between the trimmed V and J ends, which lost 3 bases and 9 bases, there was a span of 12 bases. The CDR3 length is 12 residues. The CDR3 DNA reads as TGTGCCAGCAGCTCCAATCAGGGTAGCTACACCTTC. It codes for CASSSNQGSYTF.

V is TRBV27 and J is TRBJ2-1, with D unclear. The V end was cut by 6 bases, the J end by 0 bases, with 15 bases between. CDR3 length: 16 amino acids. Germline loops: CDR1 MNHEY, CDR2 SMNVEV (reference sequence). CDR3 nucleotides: TGTGCCAGCAGCCCTGTTTGGGGTGGCTCCTACAATGAGCAGTTCTTC. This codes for CASSPVWGGSYNEQFF.

The CDR3 nucleotides are TGTGCCAGCAGTTCCTTGGACAGGGGTGGTTACGAGCAGTACTTC. The encoded protein is CASSSLDRGGYEQYF. This chain uses TRBV28 with TRBJ2-7, with 9 bases aligning to TRBD1. The CDR3 is 15 amino acids. V was pared by 4 bases and J by 4 bases, with 8 bases of the junction left unmatched. Germline loops: CDR1 MDHEN, CDR2 SYDVKM.

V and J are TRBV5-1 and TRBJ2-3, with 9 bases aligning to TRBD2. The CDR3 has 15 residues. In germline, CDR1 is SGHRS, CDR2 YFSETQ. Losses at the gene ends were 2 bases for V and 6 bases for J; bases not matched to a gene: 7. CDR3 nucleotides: TGCGCCAGCAGCTTAACCGACAGCGGGGGGGATACGCAGTATTTT. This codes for CASSLTDSGGDTQYF.

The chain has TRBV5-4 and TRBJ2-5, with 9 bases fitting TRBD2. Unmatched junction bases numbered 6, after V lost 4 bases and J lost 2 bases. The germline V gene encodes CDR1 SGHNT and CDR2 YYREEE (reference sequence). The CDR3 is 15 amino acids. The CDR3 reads CASSERGGGQETQYF. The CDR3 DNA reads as TGTGCCAGCAGCGAACGCGGGGGGGGGCAAGAGACCCAGTACTTC.

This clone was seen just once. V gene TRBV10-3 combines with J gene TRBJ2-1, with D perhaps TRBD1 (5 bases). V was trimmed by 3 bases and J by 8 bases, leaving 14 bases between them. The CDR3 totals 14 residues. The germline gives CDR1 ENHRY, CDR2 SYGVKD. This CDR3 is CAISEKGAEDEQFF. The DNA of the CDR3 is TGTGCCATCAGTGAAAAAGGGGCAGAGGATGAGCAGTTCTTC.

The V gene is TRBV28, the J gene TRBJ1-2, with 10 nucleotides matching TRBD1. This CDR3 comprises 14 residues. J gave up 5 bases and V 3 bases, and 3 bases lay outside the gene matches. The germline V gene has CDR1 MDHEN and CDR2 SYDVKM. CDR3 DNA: TGTGCCAGCAGTTTGGGGACAGGGGAATATGGCTACACCTTC. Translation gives CASSLGTGEYGYTF.

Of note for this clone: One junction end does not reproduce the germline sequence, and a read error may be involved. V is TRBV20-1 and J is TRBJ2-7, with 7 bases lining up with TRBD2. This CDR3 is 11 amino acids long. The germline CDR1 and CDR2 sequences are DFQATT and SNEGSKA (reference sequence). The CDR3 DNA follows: TGCAGTCCTACCCTGGAGGGAGGGGAGGCCTTC. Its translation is CSPTLEGGEAF.

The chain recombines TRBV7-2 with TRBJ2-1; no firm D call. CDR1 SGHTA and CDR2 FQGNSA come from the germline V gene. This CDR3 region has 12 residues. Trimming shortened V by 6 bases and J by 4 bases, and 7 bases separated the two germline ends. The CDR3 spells CASRSSYNEQFF. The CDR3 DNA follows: TGTGCCAGCAGGTCCAGTTACAATGAGCAGTTCTTC.

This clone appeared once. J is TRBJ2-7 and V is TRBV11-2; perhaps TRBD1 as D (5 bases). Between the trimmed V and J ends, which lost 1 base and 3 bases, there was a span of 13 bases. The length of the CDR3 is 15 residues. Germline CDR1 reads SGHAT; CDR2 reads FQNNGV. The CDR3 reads CASSLADWGLYEQYF. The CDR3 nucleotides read TGTGCCAGCAGCTTAGCAGATTGGGGCCTCTACGAGCAGTACTTC.

Here the CDR3 DNA reads TGCGCCAGCAGCTCGCCTATCGGGGTGGGTTCCCAATCAGATACGCAGTATTTT. Translated, it gives CASSSPIGVGSQSDTQYF. The chain recombines TRBV5-1 with TRBJ2-3; D possibly corresponds to TRBD2 (5 bases). From germline, CDR1 is SGHRS and CDR2 YFSETQ. CDR3 length equals 18 residues. V lost 3 bases and J 4 bases, leaving 24 bases between the germline ends.

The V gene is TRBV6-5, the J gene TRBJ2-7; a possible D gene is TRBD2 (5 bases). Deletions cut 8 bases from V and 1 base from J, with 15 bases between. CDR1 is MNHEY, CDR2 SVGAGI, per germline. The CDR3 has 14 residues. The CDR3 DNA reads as TGTGCCAGCCGCGAGATCCCGGGGTCCTACGAGCAGTACTTC. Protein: CASREIPGSYEQYF.

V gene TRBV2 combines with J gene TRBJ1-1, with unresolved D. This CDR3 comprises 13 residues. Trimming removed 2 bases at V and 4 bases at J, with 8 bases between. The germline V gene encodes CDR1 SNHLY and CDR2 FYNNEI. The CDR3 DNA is TGTGCCAGCAGTGAAATAGTCTCCACTGAAGCTTTCTTT. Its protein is CASSEIVSTEAFF.

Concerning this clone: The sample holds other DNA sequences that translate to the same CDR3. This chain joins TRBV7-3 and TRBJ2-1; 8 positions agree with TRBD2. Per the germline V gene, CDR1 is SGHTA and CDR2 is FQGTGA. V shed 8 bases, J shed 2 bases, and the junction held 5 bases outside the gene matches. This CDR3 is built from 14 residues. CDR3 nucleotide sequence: TGTGCCAGCTCCCCCGGGGGGGCCTACAATGAGCAGTTCTTC. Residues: CASSPGGAYNEQFF.

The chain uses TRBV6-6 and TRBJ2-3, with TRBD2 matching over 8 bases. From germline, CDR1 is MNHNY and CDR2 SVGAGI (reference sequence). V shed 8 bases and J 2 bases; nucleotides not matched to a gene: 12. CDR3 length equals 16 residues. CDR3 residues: CASQTGAGGTTDTQYF. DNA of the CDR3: TGTGCCAGCCAAACCGGGGCGGGGGGAACCACAGATACGCAGTATTTT.

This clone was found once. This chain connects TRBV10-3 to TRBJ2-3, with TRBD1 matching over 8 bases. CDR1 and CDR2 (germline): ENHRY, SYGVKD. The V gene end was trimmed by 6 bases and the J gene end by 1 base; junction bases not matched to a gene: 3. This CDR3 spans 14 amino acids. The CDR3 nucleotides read TGTGCCATCAGGGACAGGGAAGGCACAGATACGCAGTATTTT. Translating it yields CAIRDREGTDTQYF.

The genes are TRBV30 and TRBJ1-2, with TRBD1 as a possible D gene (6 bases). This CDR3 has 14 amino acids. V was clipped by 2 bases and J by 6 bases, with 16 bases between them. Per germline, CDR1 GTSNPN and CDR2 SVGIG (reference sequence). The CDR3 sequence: CAWSHLGGANGYTF. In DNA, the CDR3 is TGTGCCTGGAGTCACTTAGGGGGGGCGAATGGCTACACCTTC.

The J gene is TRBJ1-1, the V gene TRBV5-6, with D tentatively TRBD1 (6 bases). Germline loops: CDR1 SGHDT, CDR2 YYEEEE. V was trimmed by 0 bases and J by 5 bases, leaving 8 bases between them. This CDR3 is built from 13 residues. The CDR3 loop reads CASSLERGTEAFF. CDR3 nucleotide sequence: TGTGCCAGCAGCTTGGAAAGGGGGACTGAAGCTTTCTTT.

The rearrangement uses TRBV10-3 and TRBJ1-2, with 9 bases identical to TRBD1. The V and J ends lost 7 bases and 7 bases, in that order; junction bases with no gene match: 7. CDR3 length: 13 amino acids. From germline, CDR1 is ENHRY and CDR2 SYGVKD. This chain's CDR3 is CAITRDRDFGYTF. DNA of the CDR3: TGTGCCATCACCCGGGACAGGGACTTTGGCTACACCTTC.

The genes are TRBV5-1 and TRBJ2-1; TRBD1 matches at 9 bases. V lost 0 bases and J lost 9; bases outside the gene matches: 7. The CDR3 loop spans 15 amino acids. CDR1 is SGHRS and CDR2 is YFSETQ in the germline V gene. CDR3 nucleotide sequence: TGCGCCAGCAGCTTGGGGACAGGGGAATTGGGTGAGCAGTTCTTC. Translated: CASSLGTGELGEQFF.

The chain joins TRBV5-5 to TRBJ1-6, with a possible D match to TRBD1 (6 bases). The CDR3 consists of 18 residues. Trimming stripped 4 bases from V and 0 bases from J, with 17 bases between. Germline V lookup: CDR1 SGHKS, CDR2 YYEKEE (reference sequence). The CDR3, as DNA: TGTGCCAGCAGCCCAGCGGGACACCGGAGCTCCTATAATTCACCCCTCCACTTT. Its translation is CASSPAGHRSSYNSPLHF.

Here the CDR3 DNA reads TGTGCCAGCTCCGGGGACAGGGCCTACGAGCAGTACTTC. Encoded protein: CASSGDRAYEQYF. The chain recombines TRBV18 with TRBJ2-7, with TRBD1 identical over 9 bases. CDR1 KGHSH and CDR2 LQKENI come from the germline V gene. The CDR3 totals 13 residues. The junction had 2 bases not matched to a gene; V was cut back by 6 bases and J by 2 bases. Using reference TRBV18 and TRBJ2-7 for the parts outside the CDR3, the full variable domain is NAGVMQNPRHLVRRRGQEARLRCSPMKGHSHVYWYRQLPEEGLKFMVYLQKENIIDESGMPKERFSAEFPKEGPSILRIQQVVRGDSAAYFCASSGDRAYEQYFGPGTRLTVT.

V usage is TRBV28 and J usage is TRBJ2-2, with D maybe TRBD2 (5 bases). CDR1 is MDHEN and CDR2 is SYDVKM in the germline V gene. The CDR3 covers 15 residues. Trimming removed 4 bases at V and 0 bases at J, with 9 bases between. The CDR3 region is CASSSPGTNTGELFF. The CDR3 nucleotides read TGTGCCAGCAGTTCCCCCGGGACGAACACCGGGGAGCTGTTTTTT.

CDR3 loop: CASSLEIAGPTDTQYF. In nucleotides, the CDR3 is TGCGCCAGCAGCTTGGAGATAGCGGGACCCACAGATACGCAGTATTTT. The chain is built from TRBV5-1 and TRBJ2-3, with 8 bases matching TRBD2. V lost 0 bases, J lost 2 bases, and 5 bases stayed unmatched. Germline lookup yields CDR1 SGHRS and CDR2 YFSETQ. CDR3 size: 16 residues.